This T cell receptor (beta chain) was captured by sequencing in a study of beta chain features in type 1 diabetes. What was sequenced were expressed TCRB transcripts, since all of the isolated RNA had been reverse transcribed. TCRdb's copy holds only in-frame clones and misses some; the assay was immunoSEQ multiplex PCR. The sample has more than 300,000 clones, around an eighth seen once. This clone turned up a few times. The antigen remains unidentified. The length of the CDR3 is 15 residues. CDR1 is SGHTA and CDR2 is FQGTGA in the germline V gene. Trimming left V 5 bases short and J 1 base short, with 14 bases between. Every sorted population was more than 95% pure. Study conclusions and caveats: PCR, the amplification step, might favor shorter templates, equally in patients and controls. Compared to healthy donors, patients appeared to have naive, central memory and Treg TCRB repertoires that were more alike. Shorter TCRB CDR3s, moderately but significantly so, were found in Type 1 diabetes patients in all four CD4+ subsets.

The source of this sequence is a man aged 18 to 30 in good health. The rearrangement joins TRBV7-3 to TRBJ1-1, with a possible D match to TRBD1 (6 bases). Sequencing used naive CD4+ T cells from blood. Written as DNA, the CDR3 is TGTGCCAGCAGCCCCGGTGGGGGCCAGAACACTGAAGCTTTCTTT. It codes for CASSPGGGQNTEAFF.